Below, one TCR beta chain is given with its context. These data originate in a study of T cell changes during pregnancy in multiple sclerosis. Germline loops: CDR1 SGDLS, CDR2 YYNGEE. This CDR3 comprises 16 residues. The V segment lost 2 bases and the J segment 2 bases; nucleotides outside the gene matches: 6. Data came from immunoSEQ multiplex PCR; TCRdb stores just in-frame clones and leaves some out. Among 40,000 to 55,000 clones listed, 85% to 95% were seen once. The gene calls are TRBV9 and TRBJ1-2; TRBD1 matches 10 bases. The sequences come from CD8+ T cells from peripheral blood mononuclear cells, collected in the second trimester of pregnancy. The source of this sequence is a female donor with multiple sclerosis, enrolled in a pregnancy study. This CDR3 is CASSVNPGQGNYGYTF. CDR3 nucleotides: TGTGCCAGCAGCGTCAATCCGGGACAGGGGAACTATGGCTACACCTTC.